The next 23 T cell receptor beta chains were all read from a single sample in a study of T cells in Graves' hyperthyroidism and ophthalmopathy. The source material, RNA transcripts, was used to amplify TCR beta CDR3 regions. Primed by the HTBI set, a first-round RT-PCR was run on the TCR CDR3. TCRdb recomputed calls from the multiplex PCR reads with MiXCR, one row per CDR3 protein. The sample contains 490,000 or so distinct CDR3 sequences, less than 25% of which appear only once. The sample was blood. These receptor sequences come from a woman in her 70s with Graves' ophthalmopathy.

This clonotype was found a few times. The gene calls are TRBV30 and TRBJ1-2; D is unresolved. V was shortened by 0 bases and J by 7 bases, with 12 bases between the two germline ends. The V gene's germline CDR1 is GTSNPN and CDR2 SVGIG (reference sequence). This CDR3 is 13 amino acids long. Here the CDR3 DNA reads TGTGCCTGGAGTGTAAGTTCAGCGGGTGGCTACACCTTC. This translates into CAWSVSSAGGYTF.

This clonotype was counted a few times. The CDR3 DNA reads TGCGCCAGCAGCCGGACAGGGGAGGCCTACAATGAGCAGTTCTTC. Protein: CASSRTGEAYNEQFF. The chain carries TRBV5-1 and TRBJ2-1; TRBD1 agrees at 9 bases. The CDR3 consists of 15 residues. Germline CDR1 and CDR2: SGHRS and YFSETQ. J gave up 2 bases and V 4 bases, and 4 bases lay outside the gene matches.

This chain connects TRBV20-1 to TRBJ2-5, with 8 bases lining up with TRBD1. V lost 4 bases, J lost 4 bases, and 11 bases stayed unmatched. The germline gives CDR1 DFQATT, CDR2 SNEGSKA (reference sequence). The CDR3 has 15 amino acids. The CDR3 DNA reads TGCAGTGCTAAACCGCGGCAGGGGGCCCGAGAGACCCAGTACTTC. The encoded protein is CSAKPRQGARETQYF.

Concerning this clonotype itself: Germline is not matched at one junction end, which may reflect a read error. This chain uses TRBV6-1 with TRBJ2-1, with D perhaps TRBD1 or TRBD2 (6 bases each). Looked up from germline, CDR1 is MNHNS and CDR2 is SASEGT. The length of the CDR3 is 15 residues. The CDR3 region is CASSEWGAGHNGQFF. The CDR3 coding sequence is TGTGCCAGCAGTGAATGGGGGGCAGGACACAATGGGCAGTTCTTC.

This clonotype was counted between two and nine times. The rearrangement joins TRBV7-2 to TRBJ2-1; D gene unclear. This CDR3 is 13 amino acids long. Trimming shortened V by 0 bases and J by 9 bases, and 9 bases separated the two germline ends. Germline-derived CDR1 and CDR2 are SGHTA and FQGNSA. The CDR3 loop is CASSLAPGGEQFF. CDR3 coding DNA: TGTGCCAGCAGCTTAGCGCCCGGCGGTGAGCAGTTCTTC.

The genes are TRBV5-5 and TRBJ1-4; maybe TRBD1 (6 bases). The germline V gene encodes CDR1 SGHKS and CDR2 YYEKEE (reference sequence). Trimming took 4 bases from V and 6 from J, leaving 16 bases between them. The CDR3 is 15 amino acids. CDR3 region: CASSAYRVGYEKLFF. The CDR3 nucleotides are TGTGCCAGCAGCGCGTACAGGGTGGGTTATGAAAAACTGTTTTTT.

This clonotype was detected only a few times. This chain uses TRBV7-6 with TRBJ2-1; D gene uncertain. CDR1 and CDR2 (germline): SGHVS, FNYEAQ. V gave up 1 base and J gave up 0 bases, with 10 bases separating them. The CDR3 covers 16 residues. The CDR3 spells CASSLVGRSSYNEQFF. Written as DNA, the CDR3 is TGTGCCAGCAGCTTAGTGGGCCGGAGCTCCTACAATGAGCAGTTCTTC.

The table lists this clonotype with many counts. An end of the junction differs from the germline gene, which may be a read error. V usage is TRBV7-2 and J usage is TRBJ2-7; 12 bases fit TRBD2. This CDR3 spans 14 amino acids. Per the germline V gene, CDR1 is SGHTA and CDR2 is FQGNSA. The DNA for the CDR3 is TGTGCCAGCAGCCTAGCGGGAGGGATCCACGAGCAGTACTTC. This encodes CASSLAGGIHEQYF.

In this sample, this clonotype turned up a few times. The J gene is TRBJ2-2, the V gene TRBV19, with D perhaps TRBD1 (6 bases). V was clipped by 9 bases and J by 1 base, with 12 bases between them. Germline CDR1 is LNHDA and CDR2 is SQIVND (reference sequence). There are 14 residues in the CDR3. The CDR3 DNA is TGTGCCAGCCCGAAGGGGGAGAACACCGGGGAGCTGTTTTTT. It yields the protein CASPKGENTGELFF.

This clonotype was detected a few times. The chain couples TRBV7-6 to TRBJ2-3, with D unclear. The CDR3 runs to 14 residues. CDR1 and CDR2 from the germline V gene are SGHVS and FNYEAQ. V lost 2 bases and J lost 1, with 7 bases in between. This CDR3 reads CASSLLTGTDTQYF. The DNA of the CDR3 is TGTGCCAGCAGCTTATTAACGGGCACAGATACGCAGTATTTT.

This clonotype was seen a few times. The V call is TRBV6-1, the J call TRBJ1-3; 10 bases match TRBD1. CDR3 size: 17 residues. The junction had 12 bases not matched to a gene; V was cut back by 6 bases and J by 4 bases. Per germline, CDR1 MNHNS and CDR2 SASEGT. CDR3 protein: CASSLAPGQGLGNTIYF. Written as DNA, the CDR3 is TGTGCCAGCAGCCTAGCCCCGGGACAGGGGTTAGGAAACACCATATATTTT.

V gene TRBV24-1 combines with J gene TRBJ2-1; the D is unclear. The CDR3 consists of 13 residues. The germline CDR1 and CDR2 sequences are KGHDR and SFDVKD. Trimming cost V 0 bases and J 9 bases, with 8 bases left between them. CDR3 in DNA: TGTGCCACCAGTGATTTGTATCCGGGTGAGCAGTTCTTC. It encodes CATSDLYPGEQFF.

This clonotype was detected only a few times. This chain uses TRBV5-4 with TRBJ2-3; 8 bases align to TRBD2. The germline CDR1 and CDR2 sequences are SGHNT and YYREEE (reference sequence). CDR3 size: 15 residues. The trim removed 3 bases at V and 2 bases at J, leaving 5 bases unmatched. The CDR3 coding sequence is TGTGCCAGCAGCTCTGCGGGAGGATTCACAGATACGCAGTATTTT. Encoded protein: CASSSAGGFTDTQYF. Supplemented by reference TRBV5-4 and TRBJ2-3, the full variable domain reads ETGVTQSPTHLIKTRGQQVTLRCSSQSGHNTVSWYQQALGQGPQFIFQYYREEENGRGNFPPRFSGLQFPNYSSELNVNALELDDSALYLCASSSAGGFTDTQYFGPGTRLTVL.

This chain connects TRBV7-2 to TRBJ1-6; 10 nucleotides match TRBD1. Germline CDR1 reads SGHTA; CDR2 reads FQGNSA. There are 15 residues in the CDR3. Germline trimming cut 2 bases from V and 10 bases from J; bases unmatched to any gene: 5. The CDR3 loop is CASSLMGQGQSPLHF. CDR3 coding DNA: TGTGCCAGCAGCTTAATGGGACAGGGGCAATCACCCCTCCACTTT.

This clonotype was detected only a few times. CDR3 sequence reads: CASSEARIINQPQHF. CDR3 nucleotides: TGTGCCAGCAGTGAAGCGAGGATAATAAATCAGCCCCAGCATTTT. The chain is built from TRBV6-1 and TRBJ1-5; D call uncertain. Germline CDR1 reads MNHNS; CDR2 reads SASEGT. The CDR3 extends over 15 amino acids. Trimming took 0 bases from V and 4 from J, leaving 10 bases between them.

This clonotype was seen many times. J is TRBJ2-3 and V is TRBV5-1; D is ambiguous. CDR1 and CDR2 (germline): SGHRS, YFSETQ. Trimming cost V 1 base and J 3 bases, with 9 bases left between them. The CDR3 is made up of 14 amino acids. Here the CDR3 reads CASSLYKRTDTQYF. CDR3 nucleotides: TGCGCCAGCAGCTTGTACAAGAGGACAGATACGCAGTATTTT.

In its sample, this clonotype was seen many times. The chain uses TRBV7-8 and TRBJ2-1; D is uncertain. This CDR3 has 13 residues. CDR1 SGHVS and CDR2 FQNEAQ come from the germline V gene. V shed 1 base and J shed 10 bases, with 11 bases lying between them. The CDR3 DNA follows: TGTGCCAGCAGCTTAGAGTTTCGAGCGGAGCAGTTCTTC. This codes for CASSLEFRAEQFF.

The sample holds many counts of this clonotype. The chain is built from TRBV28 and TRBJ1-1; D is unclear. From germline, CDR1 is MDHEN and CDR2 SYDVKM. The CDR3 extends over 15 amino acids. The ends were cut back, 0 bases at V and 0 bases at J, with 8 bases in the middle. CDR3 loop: CASSLWSRLNTEAFF. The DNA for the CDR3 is TGTGCCAGCAGTTTATGGTCCAGATTGAACACTGAAGCTTTCTTT.

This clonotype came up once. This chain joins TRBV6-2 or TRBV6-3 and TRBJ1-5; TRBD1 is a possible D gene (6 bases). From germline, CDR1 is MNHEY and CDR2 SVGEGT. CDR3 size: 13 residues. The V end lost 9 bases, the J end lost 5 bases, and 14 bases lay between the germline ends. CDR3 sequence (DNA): TGTGCCAGTCTCGGGGGACAAGATCAGCCCCAGCATTTT. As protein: CASLGGQDQPQHF.

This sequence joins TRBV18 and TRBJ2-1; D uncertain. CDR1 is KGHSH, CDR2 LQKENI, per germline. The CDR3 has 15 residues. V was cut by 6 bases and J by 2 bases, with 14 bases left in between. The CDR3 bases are TGTGCCAGCTCCCCCCTCCCCGGGCCCTACAATGAGCAGTTCTTC. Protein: CASSPLPGPYNEQFF.

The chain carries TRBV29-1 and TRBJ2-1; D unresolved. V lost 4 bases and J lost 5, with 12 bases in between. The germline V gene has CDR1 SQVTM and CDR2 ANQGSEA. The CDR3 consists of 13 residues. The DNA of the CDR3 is TGCAGCGTTGTGGGGAACAGCAACAATGAGCAGTTCTTC. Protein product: CSVVGNSNNEQFF.

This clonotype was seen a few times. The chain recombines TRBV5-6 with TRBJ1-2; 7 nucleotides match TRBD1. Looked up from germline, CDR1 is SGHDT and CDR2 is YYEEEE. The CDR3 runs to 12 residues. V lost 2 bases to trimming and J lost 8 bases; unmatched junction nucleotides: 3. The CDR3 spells CASSLGGRGYTF. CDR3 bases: TGTGCCAGCAGCTTAGGGGGCAGGGGCTACACCTTC.

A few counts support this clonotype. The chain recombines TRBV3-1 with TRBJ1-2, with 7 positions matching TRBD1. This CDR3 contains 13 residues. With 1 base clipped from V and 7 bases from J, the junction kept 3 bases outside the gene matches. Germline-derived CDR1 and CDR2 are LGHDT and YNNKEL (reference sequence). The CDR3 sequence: CASSQGQGGGYTF. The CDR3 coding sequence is TGTGCCAGCAGCCAAGGACAGGGTGGTGGCTACACCTTC.